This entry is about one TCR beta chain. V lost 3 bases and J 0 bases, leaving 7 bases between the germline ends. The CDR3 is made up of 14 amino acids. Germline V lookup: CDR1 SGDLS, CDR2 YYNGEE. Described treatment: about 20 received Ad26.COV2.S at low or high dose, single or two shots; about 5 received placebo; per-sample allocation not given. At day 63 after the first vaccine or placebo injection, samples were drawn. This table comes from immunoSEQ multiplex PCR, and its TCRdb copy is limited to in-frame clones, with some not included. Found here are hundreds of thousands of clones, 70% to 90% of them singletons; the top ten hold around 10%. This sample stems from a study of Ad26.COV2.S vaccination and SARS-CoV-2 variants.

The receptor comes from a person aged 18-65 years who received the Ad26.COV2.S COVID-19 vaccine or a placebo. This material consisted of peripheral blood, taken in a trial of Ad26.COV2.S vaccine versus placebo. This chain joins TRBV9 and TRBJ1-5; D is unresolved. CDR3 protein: CASSAGPSNQPQHF. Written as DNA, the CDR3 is TGTGCCAGCAGCGCCGGGCCTAGCAATCAGCCCCAGCATTTT.